This TCR beta chain stems from a study of blood T cell repertoires in COVID-19. About the study: Sources were T cells, B-cell-depleted T cells, or PBMCs; the material itself was cDNA or gDNA.

Assay used: immunoSEQ multiplex PCR; TCRdb lists only in-frame clones, some missing. Seen here are around 240,000 clones, roughly 82% observed once, and the top ten hold around 2%. The study assigned cohorts using participant-reported clinical history. CDR1 is LGHNA, CDR2 YSLEER, per germline. The CDR3 runs to 15 residues. Trimming removed 0 bases from V and 1 base from J; junction bases left unmatched: 3. The source material was PBMCs or T cells enriched from blood (not recorded which). This chain connects TRBV4-3 to TRBJ2-7, with 7 bases that match TRBD2. The TCR was taken from a woman aged 50 to 60 who had recovered from COVID-19. CDR3 DNA sequence: TGCGCCAGCAGCCAAGAGGGAGGGAGGTCCTACGAGCAGTACTTC. Its translation is CASSQEGGRSYEQYF.